This TCR beta chain was captured by sequencing in a study of blood T cell repertoires in COVID-19 (dated by TCRdb to the early 2020s). Background on the whole study: The collaborator samples originated in the United States, Italy and Spain and spanned the acute and convalescent phases of COVID-19. The material from the prospective study consisted of cDNA or gDNA derived from T cells, B-cell-depleted T cells, or PBMCs. The dataset comprised deeply sampled blood TCRbeta repertoires from subjects exposed to, actively infected with, or recovered from COVID-19. The repertoires were released in a freely available public database meant as a resource for research on the immune response to SARS-CoV-2. The samples were drawn from the first 160 participants of the ongoing ImmuneRACE study and from 1,254 subjects provided by 6 global collaborators. The sample metadata nearly always contained a de-identified subject ID, COVID-19 status, age in years and sex. Where HLA class I and class II types were available, the types were taken from metadata supplied by the sample provider, not from assay-based typing. Results and caveats for the whole study, not just this receptor: The quantity of clinical and demographic metadata differed by source and by participant and was supplied without curation.

For this clone: Its recognized antigen is unknown. Qualities for individual bases were not recorded, and no much larger clone is one base off.

Collaborating institutions collected whole blood in K2EDTA tubes following their own protocols. For TCRbeta analysis, collaborator samples were shipped as frozen whole blood, as isolated PBMCs, or as DNA extracted from either sample type. The immunoSEQ Assay, a bias-controlled multiplex PCR, was used to amplify TCRbeta CDR3 regions from genomic DNA. In the original analysis: Within the assay, amplification of reference gene primers was used to estimate how many nucleated cells each sample contained. To quantify the absolute abundance of each unique TCRbeta CDR3 rearrangement, sequence reads were collapsed and filtered. For each sample, productive Simpson clonality was calculated as the square root of Simpson's diversity index across productive rearrangements. Sourced from immuneACCESS, this table was stored by TCRdb with only in-frame sequences that have V and J called. A share of the clones is absent; for the studies checked, an unresolved V gene accounts for under half, and the remainder has no known explanation. That table supplies the V and J calls and clone size; D and trimming were determined from the DNA. The sample table contains tens of thousands of clones; only one count was recorded for around nine tenths of them. The top ten clonotypes cover over 13% of the sample.

The CDR3 contains 17 residues, cysteine and phenylalanine counted. Just CDR3 DNA is preserved here, 51 bases in frame from base 1. V and J are truncated by 5 bases and 0 bases respectively, leaving an intervening sequence of 19 bases. The germline V gene (reference sequence) yields LNHDA for CDR1 and SQIVND for CDR2. This clonotype originated in a human donor with active COVID-19. The donor label of this sample is uncertain. Sequencing was performed on peripheral blood. This chain is built from TRBV19 and TRBJ1-2; possibly the D gene is TRBD1, per 6 matching bases. The DNA sequence follows: TGTGCCAGTAGTGCCCCCGGGAGGCCAGGGGCTAACTATGGCTACACCTTC. This yields the protein CASSAPGRPGANYGYTF. Reference TRBV19 and TRBJ1-2 genes cover what lies past the CDR3, so the full variable domain is DGGITQSPKYLFRKEGQNVTLSCEQNLNHDAMYWYRQDPGQGLRLIYYSQIVNDFQKGDIAEGYSVSREKKESFPLTVTSAQKNPTAFYLCASSAPGRPGANYGYTFGSGTRLTVV.